The clone carrying this T cell receptor beta chain showed up just a few times. The antigen is unknown. TCRdb itself ran the PCR reads through MiXCR, one entry per CDR3 protein. The data contain about 500,000 distinct CDR3 sequences, about 26% of them singletons. The sample belongs to a study of molecular identifiers for immune sequencing clone quantification. Whole-study findings and limits: Over 99% of effector molecules, yet under 1% of naive-cell molecules, were held by clones above 20 RNA copies.

V shed 0 bases and J 4 bases; nucleotides not matched to a gene: 3. This CDR3 is built from 15 residues. Germline V CDR1 and CDR2: DFQATT, SNEGSKA (reference sequence). Sorted naive CD8 T cells, roughly 19,000 to 1,100,000, were sequenced from 10%, 30% or 50% RNA. The receptor was derived from a human donor in good health. Some libraries in this study had Jurkat cell RNA spiked in. Sequenced: naive CD8+ T cells from blood, with Jurkat cell RNA spiked in. Documented subset: FACS-sorted CD8+CD4-CCR7+CD45RA+ naive T cells. V and J are TRBV20-1 and TRBJ2-1; 10 nucleotides align to TRBD2. The CDR3 sequence: CSARDLAGAYNEQFF. CDR3 nucleotide sequence: TGCAGTGCTAGAGACCTAGCGGGGGCTTACAATGAGCAGTTCTTC.